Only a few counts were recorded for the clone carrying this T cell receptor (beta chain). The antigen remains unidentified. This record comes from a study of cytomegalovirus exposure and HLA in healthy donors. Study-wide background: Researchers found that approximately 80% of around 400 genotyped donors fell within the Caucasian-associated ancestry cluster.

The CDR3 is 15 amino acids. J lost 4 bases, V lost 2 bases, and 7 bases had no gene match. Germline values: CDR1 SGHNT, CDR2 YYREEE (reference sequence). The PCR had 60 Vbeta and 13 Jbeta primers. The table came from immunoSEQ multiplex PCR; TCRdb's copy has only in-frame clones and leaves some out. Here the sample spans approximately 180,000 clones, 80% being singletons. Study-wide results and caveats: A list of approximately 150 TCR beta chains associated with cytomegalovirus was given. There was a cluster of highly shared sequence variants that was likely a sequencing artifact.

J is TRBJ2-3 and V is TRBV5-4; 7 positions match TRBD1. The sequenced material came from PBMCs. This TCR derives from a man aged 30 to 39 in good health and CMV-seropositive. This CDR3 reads CASSLGTVDSDTQYF. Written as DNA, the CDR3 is TGTGCCAGCAGCTTAGGGACAGTCGATTCAGATACGCAGTATTTT. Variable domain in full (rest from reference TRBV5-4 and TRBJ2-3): ETGVTQSPTHLIKTRGQQVTLRCSSQSGHNTVSWYQQALGQGPQFIFQYYREEENGRGNFPPRFSGLQFPNYSSELNVNALELDDSALYLCASSLGTVDSDTQYFGPGTRLTVL.